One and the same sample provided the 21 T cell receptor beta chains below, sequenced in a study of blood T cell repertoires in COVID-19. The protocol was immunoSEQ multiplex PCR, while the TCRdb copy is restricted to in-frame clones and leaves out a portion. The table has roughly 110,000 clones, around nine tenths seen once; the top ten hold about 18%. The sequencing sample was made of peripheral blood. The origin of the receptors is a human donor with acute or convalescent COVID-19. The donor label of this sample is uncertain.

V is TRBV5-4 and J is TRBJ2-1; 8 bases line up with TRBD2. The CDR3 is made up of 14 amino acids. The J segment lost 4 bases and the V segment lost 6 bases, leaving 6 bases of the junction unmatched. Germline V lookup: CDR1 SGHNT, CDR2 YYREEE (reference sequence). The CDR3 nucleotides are TGTGCCAGCATGGGGTCTAGCGGGTACAATGAGCAGTTCTTC. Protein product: CASMGSSGYNEQFF.

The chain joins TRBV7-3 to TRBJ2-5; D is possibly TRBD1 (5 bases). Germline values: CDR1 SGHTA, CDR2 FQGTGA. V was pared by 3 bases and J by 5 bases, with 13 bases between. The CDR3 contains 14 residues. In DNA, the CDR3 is TGTGCCAGCAGCTTGCAAGGGGCGTCGGAGACCCAGTACTTC. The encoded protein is CASSLQGASETQYF.

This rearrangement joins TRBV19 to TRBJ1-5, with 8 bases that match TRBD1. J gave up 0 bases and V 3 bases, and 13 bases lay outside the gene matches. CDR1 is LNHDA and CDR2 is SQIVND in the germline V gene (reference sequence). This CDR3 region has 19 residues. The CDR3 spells CASSILFGTGANSNQPQHF. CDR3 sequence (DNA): TGTGCCAGTAGTATCCTCTTCGGGACAGGAGCCAATAGCAATCAGCCCCAGCATTTT.

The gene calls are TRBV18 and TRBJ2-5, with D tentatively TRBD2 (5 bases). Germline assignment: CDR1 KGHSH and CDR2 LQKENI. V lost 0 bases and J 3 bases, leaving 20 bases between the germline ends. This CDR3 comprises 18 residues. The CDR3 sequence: CASSPPAASPAGKETQYF. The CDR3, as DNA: TGTGCCAGCTCACCACCGGCGGCTTCCCCGGCGGGCAAAGAGACCCAGTACTTC.

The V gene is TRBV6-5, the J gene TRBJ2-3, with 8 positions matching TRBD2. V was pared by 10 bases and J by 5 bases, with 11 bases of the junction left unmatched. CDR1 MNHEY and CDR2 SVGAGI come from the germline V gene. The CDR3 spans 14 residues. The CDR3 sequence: CATQPGGQIDTQYF. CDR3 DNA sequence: TGTGCCACCCAGCCGGGGGGGCAGATAGATACGCAGTATTTT.

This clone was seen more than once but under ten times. The CDR3 DNA reads TGTGCCAGTGGCACCTGGCCCTCCTACGAGCAGTACTTC. Amino acid sequence: CASGTWPSYEQYF. The chain uses TRBV19 and TRBJ2-7; no clear D. This CDR3 contains 13 residues. Germline CDR1 and CDR2: LNHDA and SQIVND (reference sequence). Trimming left V 8 bases short and J 0 bases short, with 11 bases between.

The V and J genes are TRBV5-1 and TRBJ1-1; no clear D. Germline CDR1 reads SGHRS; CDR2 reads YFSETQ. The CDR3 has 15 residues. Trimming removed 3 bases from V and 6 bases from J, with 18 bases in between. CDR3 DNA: TGCGCCAGCAGCTCACGCACCTCGTCTAGCGCTGAAGCTTTCTTT. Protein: CASSSRTSSSAEAFF. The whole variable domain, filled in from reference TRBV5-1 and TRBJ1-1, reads KAGVTQTPRYLIKTRGQQVTLSCSPISGHRSVSWYQQTPGQGLQFLFEYFSETQRNKGNFPGRFSGRQFSNSRSEMNVSTLELGDSALYLCASSSRTSSSAEAFFGQGTRLTVV.

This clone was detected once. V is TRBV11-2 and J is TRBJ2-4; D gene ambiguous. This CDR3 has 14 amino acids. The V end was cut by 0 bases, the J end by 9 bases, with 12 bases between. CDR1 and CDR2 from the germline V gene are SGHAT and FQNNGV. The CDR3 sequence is CASSLDRQTGIQYF. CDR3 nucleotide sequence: TGTGCCAGCAGCTTAGATAGGCAGACGGGCATTCAGTACTTC. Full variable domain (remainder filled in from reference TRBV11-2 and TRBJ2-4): EAGVAQSPRYKIIEKRQSVAFWCNPISGHATLYWYQQILGQGPKLLIQFQNNGVVDDSQLPKDRFSAERLKGVDSTLKIQPAKLEDSAVYLCASSLDRQTGIQYFGAGTRLSVL.

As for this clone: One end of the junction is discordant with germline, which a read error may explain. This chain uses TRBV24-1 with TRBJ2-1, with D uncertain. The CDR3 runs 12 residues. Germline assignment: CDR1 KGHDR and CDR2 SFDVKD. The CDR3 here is CATRATPNELFF. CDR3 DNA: TGTGCCACCAGGGCGACTCCCAATGAGCTGTTCTTC.

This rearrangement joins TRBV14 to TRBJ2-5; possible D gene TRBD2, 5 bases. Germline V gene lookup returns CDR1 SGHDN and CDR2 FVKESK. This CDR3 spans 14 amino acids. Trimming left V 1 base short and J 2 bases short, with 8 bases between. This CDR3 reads CASSQGLTQETQYF. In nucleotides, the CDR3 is TGTGCCAGCAGCCAAGGACTAACTCAAGAGACCCAGTACTTC.

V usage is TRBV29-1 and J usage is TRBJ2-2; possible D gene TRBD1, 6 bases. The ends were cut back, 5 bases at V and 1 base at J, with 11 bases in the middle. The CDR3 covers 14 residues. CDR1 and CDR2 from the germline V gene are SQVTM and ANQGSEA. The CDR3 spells CSVSGTLNTGELFF. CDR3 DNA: TGCAGCGTTTCCGGGACATTGAACACCGGGGAGCTGTTTTTT.

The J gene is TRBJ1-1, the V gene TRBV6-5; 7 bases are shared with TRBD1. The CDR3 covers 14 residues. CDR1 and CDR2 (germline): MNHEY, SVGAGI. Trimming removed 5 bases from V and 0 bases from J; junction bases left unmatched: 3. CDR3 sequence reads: CASSTTGVNTEAFF. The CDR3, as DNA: TGTGCCAGCAGTACAACAGGGGTGAACACTGAAGCTTTCTTT.

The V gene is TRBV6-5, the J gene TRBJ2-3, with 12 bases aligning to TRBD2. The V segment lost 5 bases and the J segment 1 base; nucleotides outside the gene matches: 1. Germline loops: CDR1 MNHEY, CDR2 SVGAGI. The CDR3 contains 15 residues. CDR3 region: CASSRLAGGTDTQYF. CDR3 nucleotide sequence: TGTGCCAGCAGTAGACTAGCGGGAGGCACAGATACGCAGTATTTT.

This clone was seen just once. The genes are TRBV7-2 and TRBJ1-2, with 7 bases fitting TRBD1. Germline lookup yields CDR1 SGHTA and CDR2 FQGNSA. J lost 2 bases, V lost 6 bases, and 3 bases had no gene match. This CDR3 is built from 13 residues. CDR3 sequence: CASSTDRNYGYTF. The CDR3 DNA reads TGTGCCAGCAGTACGGACAGGAACTATGGCTACACCTTC.

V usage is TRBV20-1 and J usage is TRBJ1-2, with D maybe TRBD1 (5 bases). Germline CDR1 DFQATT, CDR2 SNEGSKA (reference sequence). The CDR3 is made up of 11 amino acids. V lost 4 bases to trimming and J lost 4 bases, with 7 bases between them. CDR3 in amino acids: CSAKGVYGYTF. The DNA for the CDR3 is TGCAGTGCTAAAGGGGTCTATGGCTACACCTTC.

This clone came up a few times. The CDR3 DNA reads TGTGCCAGCACCAAGGATCAGGCGACCGGGGAGCTGTTTTTT. Protein sequence: CASTKDQATGELFF. This chain connects TRBV7-9 to TRBJ2-2; D ambiguous. Germline-derived CDR1 and CDR2 are SEHNR and FQNEAQ (reference sequence). This CDR3 spans 14 amino acids. Between the trimmed V and J ends, which lost 7 bases and 5 bases, there was a span of 14 bases.

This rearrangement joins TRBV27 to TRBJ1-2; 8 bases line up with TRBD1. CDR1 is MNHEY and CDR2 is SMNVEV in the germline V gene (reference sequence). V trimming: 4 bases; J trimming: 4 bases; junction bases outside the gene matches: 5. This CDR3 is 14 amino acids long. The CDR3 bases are TGTGCCAGCAGTTACTCCGGGACAGGCTATGGCTACACCTTC. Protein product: CASSYSGTGYGYTF.

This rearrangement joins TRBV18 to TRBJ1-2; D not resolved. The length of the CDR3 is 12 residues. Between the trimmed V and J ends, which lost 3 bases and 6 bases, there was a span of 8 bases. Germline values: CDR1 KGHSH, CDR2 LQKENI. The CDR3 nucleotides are TGTGCCAGCTCACCTGGGAGACATGGCTACACCTTC. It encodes CASSPGRHGYTF.

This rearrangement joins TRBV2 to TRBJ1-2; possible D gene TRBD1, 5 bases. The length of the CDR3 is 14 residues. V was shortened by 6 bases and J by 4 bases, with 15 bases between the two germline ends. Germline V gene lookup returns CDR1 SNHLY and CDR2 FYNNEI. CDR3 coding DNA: TGTGCCAGCAGAACGACAGTTGGCGTCTATGGCTACACCTTC. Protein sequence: CASRTTVGVYGYTF.

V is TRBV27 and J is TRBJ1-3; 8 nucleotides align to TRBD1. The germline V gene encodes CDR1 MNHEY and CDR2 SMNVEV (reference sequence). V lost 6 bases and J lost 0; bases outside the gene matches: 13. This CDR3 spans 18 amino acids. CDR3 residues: CASRPKTGALFSGNTIYF. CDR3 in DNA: TGTGCCAGCAGACCCAAGACAGGGGCGTTATTCTCTGGAAACACCATATATTTT.

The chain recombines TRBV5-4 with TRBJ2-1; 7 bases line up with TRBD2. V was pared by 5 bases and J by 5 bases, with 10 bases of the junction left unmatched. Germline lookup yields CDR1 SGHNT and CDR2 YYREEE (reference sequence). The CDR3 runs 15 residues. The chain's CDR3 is CASRPEWGTNNEQFF. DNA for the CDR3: TGTGCCAGCAGACCGGAATGGGGGACTAACAATGAGCAGTTCTTC.